One and the same sample provided the 24 T cell receptor beta chains below, sequenced in a study of OX40 agonist ivuxolimab in advanced cancers. Using immunoSEQ multiplex PCR, the repertoire was profiled, and TCRdb retains in-frame clones only, with some absent. The table includes about 150,000 clones, about 93% detected once. The sample in question was CD4+ or CD8+ T cells sorted from blood, obtained in a trial of the OX40 agonist ivuxolimab. These receptors were collected from an adult with an advanced solid tumor such as melanoma, head and neck, liver or kidney cancer.

The rearrangement joins TRBV7-2 to TRBJ2-1, with TRBD2 identical over 8 bases. The J segment lost 0 bases and the V segment lost 6 bases, leaving 4 bases of the junction unmatched. The CDR3 loop spans 15 amino acids. CDR1 and CDR2 from the germline V gene are SGHTA and FQGNSA. CDR3 region: CASRMSGSSYNEQFF. CDR3 nucleotides: TGTGCCAGCAGGATGAGCGGGAGCTCCTACAATGAGCAGTTCTTC.

The chain is built from TRBV4-3 and TRBJ2-1; D not resolved. CDR3 length: 16 residues. Between the trimmed V and J ends, which lost 0 bases and 0 bases, there was a span of 9 bases. Looked up from germline, CDR1 is LGHNA and CDR2 is YSLEER. The CDR3 bases are TGCGCCAGCAGCCAAGAGGCGAAGGGCTCCTACAATGAGCAGTTCTTC. Protein sequence: CASSQEAKGSYNEQFF.

The chain employs TRBV19 and TRBJ2-5; D perhaps matches TRBD2 (5 bases). Deletions cut 5 bases from V and 5 bases from J, with 12 bases between. This CDR3 is 13 amino acids long. Per germline, CDR1 LNHDA and CDR2 SQIVND (reference sequence). The CDR3 DNA follows: TGTGCCAGTAGTCCGCCGCGAGGGGAGACCCAGTACTTC. This sequence encodes CASSPPRGETQYF.

The chain carries TRBV7-2 and TRBJ2-2; 8 bases align to TRBD2. In germline, CDR1 is SGHTA, CDR2 FQGNSA. The J segment lost 4 bases and the V segment lost 9 bases, leaving 7 bases of the junction unmatched. The length of the CDR3 is 14 residues. Here the CDR3 DNA reads TGTGCCAGTAAGCGGGAGTCGGGCACCGGGGAGCTGTTTTTT. This codes for CASKRESGTGELFF.

The V call is TRBV20-1, the J call TRBJ2-5, with D uncertain. Germline loops: CDR1 DFQATT, CDR2 SNEGSKA (reference sequence). V was shortened by 3 bases and J by 4 bases, with 6 bases between the two germline ends. The CDR3 spans 11 residues. The CDR3 reads CSASKRETQYF. The CDR3 DNA reads TGCAGTGCTAGTAAGAGAGAGACCCAGTACTTC.

The rearrangement links TRBV18 to TRBJ2-1, with TRBD1 matching 9 bases. V gave up 4 bases and J gave up 2 bases; unmatched junction bases: 3. Per germline, CDR1 KGHSH and CDR2 LQKENI. There are 15 residues in the CDR3. For the CDR3, the DNA is TGTGCCAGCTCACTAGGACAGGGGCCCTACAATGAGCAGTTCTTC. Amino acid sequence: CASSLGQGPYNEQFF.

The chain uses TRBV5-1 and TRBJ2-7, with 9 bases matching TRBD1. Germline trimming cut 6 bases from V and 3 bases from J; bases unmatched to any gene: 7. Germline V gene sequence: CDR1 SGHRS, CDR2 YFSETQ. This CDR3 region has 14 residues. Written as DNA, the CDR3 is TGCGCCAGCAATCCACAGGGGGCAAACTACGAGCAGTACTTC. This translates into CASNPQGANYEQYF.

This clone was recorded a few times. This chain joins TRBV30 and TRBJ1-1; 9 bases are shared with TRBD1. The germline CDR1 and CDR2 sequences are GTSNPN and SVGIG (reference sequence). V shed 4 bases, J shed 4 bases, and the junction held 10 bases outside the gene matches. The CDR3 is 15 residues long. CDR3 residues: CAWIAVQGAGTEAFF. CDR3 nucleotide sequence: TGTGCCTGGATCGCTGTACAGGGGGCTGGCACTGAAGCTTTCTTT.

This clone is a singleton in its sample. Other DNA sequences in this specimen translate into the identical CDR3. The chain is built from TRBV18 and TRBJ2-5, with no clear D. CDR3 length: 12 residues. Germline lookup yields CDR1 KGHSH and CDR2 LQKENI. The V and J ends lost 2 bases and 8 bases respectively, with 9 bases between them. CDR3 nucleotides: TGTGCCAGCTCACCAAACAGCGAAACCCAGTACTTC. It is translated as CASSPNSETQYF.

This sequence joins TRBV28 and TRBJ1-2, with D unresolved. This CDR3 region has 15 residues. V lost 0 bases, J lost 4 bases, and 12 bases lay in between. CDR1 is MDHEN, CDR2 SYDVKM, per germline. CDR3 in DNA: TGTGCCAGCAGTTTATGGGCAGGATTCGGCTATGGCTACACCTTC. This encodes CASSLWAGFGYGYTF.

V and J are TRBV5-1 and TRBJ2-2; D is perhaps TRBD1 or TRBD2 (6 bases each). CDR1 and CDR2 (germline): SGHRS, YFSETQ. This CDR3 is built from 14 residues. The V end lost 0 bases, the J end lost 6 bases, and 9 bases lay between the germline ends. CDR3 coding DNA: TGCGCCAGCAGCTTGGACGGGGGCCCCGGGGAGCTGTTTTTT. Translated, it gives CASSLDGGPGELFF.

This rearrangement joins TRBV7-2 to TRBJ1-5, with a possible D match to TRBD1 (5 bases). The germline V and J ends were trimmed by 2 bases and 0 bases, with 17 bases remaining between them. CDR1 and CDR2 (germline): SGHTA, FQGNSA. This CDR3 contains 18 residues. The chain's CDR3 is CASSLQSGGLNSNQPQHF. CDR3 coding DNA: TGTGCCAGCAGCTTACAAAGCGGGGGACTCAATAGCAATCAGCCCCAGCATTTT.

The chain carries TRBV7-2 and TRBJ2-5; the match to TRBD2 covers 12 bases. From germline, CDR1 is SGHTA and CDR2 FQGNSA. The CDR3 runs 15 residues. V gave up 6 bases and J gave up 1 base; unmatched junction bases: 3. Here the CDR3 DNA reads TGTGCCAGCAGGCTAGCGGGAGGGTTCCAAGAGACCCAGTACTTC. Residues: CASRLAGGFQETQYF.

This chain joins TRBV11-2 and TRBJ1-2; 8 positions agree with TRBD1. The CDR3 contains 13 residues. Germline V gives CDR1 SGHAT, CDR2 FQNNGV. The V and J ends lost 5 bases and 4 bases, in that order; junction bases with no gene match: 3. CDR3 protein: CASSRDRGYGYTF. The CDR3 region has the DNA TGTGCCAGCAGCAGAGACAGGGGCTATGGCTACACCTTC.

This clone was picked up one time. This chain links TRBV28 with TRBJ2-1; D perhaps matches TRBD2 (6 bases). The CDR3 is made up of 17 amino acids. Germline V lookup: CDR1 MDHEN, CDR2 SYDVKM. V was shortened by 3 bases and J by 4 bases, with 19 bases between the two germline ends. The CDR3 region is CASSFLAGQTSYNEQFF. The CDR3 DNA is TGTGCCAGCAGTTTTCTCGCGGGGCAGACTAGTTACAATGAGCAGTTCTTC.

This chain links TRBV4-3 with TRBJ2-2, with D unclear. Trimming stripped 0 bases from V and 9 bases from J, with 8 bases between. The CDR3 is 13 residues long. The germline gives CDR1 LGHNA, CDR2 YSLEER. CDR3: CASSQDRMRELFF. The CDR3 DNA reads TGCGCCAGCAGCCAAGATAGGATGAGGGAGCTGTTTTTT.

The chain carries TRBV6-1 and TRBJ2-3; 10 bases are shared with TRBD2. V was clipped by 4 bases and J by 3 bases; unmatched bases: 10. Germline V gene data show CDR1 as MNHNS and CDR2 as SASEGT. The CDR3 totals 17 residues. The CDR3 DNA reads as TGTGCCAGCAGTGGGGGGAGACTAGCGGGTTTTACAGATACGCAGTATTTT. Its translation is CASSGGRLAGFTDTQYF.

The chain couples TRBV5-1 to TRBJ2-5, with 8 bases identical to TRBD2. V gave up 0 bases and J gave up 3 bases; unmatched junction bases: 1. The CDR3 is 14 amino acids. Germline V lookup: CDR1 SGHRS, CDR2 YFSETQ. The CDR3 bases are TGCGCCAGCAGCTTGGGTAGCGGGGAAGAGACCCAGTACTTC. Amino acids: CASSLGSGEETQYF.

The V gene is TRBV5-6, the J gene TRBJ1-2; no firm D call. The V end lost 1 base, the J end lost 2 bases, and 12 bases lay between the germline ends. Germline V gene data show CDR1 as SGHDT and CDR2 as YYEEEE. The CDR3 length is 15 residues. CDR3 sequence (DNA): TGTGCCAGCAGCTTGTATTATGTAGAAAACTATGGCTACACCTTC. Translation gives CASSLYYVENYGYTF.

Only a few counts were recorded for this clone. The chain links TRBV7-9 to TRBJ1-3; unclear D gene. The CDR3 extends over 15 amino acids. The germline gives CDR1 SEHNR, CDR2 FQNEAQ (reference sequence). Deletions cut 2 bases from V and 0 bases from J, with 8 bases between. Written as DNA, the CDR3 is TGTGCCAGCAGCTTACTGGGGATCTCTGGAAACACCATATATTTT. This translates into CASSLLGISGNTIYF.

The J gene is TRBJ2-1, the V gene TRBV9; D not resolved. The CDR3 extends over 15 amino acids. Trimming took off 1 base at V and 10 bases at J, with 18 bases between the two ends. Germline V gene data show CDR1 as SGDLS and CDR2 as YYNGEE. The CDR3 here is CASSVRASLSAEQFF. The CDR3 bases are TGTGCCAGCAGCGTACGGGCTTCCCTATCGGCCGAGCAGTTCTTC.

This clone was counted a single time. The chain is built from TRBV5-6 and TRBJ2-3, with 7 bases fitting TRBD2. Germline trimming cut 1 base from V and 6 bases from J; bases unmatched to any gene: 8. The CDR3 length is 15 residues. Germline-derived CDR1 and CDR2 are SGHDT and YYEEEE. CDR3 bases: TGTGCCAGCAGCTTGCGTGCGGGAGAAGCGGATACGCAGTATTTT. Residues: CASSLRAGEADTQYF. Supplemented by reference TRBV5-6 and TRBJ2-3, the full variable domain reads DAGVTQSPTHLIKTRGQQVTLRCSPKSGHDTVSWYQQALGQGPQFIFQYYEEEERQRGNFPDRFSGHQFPNYSSELNVNALLLGDSALYLCASSLRAGEADTQYFGPGTRLTVL.

In its sample, this clone was seen once. The chain has TRBV6-5 and TRBJ2-3; no clear D. The CDR3 is 14 amino acids. Germline values: CDR1 MNHEY, CDR2 SVGAGI. V lost 2 bases to trimming and J lost 4 bases, with 10 bases between them. The CDR3 sequence: CASSYQFGADTQYF. CDR3 DNA: TGTGCCAGCAGTTACCAGTTTGGGGCAGATACGCAGTATTTT.

The chain combines TRBV7-2 with TRBJ2-5; D not resolved. The germline CDR1 and CDR2 sequences are SGHTA and FQGNSA. The CDR3 extends over 13 amino acids. The germline V and J ends were trimmed by 1 base and 9 bases, with 12 bases remaining between them. CDR3 region: CASSLGDQVAQYF. For the CDR3, the DNA is TGTGCCAGCAGCTTAGGGGATCAGGTGGCCCAGTACTTC.